This TCR beta chain was captured by sequencing in a study of blood T cell repertoires in COVID-19. Study summary: The study drew acute and convalescent COVID-19 samples from the United States, Italy and Spain.

Clones were read by immunoSEQ multiplex PCR, and TCRdb kept only the in-frame ones, dropping some. The top ten clones hold under 9% of a sample with 110,000 or so clones, over 75% of them seen once. Germline V gene sequence: CDR1 SGHRS, CDR2 YFSETQ. V shed 4 bases, J shed 13 bases, and the junction held 8 bases outside the gene matches. CDR3 length equals 13 residues. The J gene is TRBJ2-1, the V gene TRBV5-1, with 10 positions matching TRBD2. The sequence derives from a woman in her seventies who had recovered from COVID-19. Sequenced: peripheral blood. The CDR3 DNA is TGCGCCAGCAGCCCAAAGCGGGAGGGCCGTCAGTTCTTC. Protein product: CASSPKREGRQFF. The entire variable domain, with the rest obtained from reference TRBV5-1 and TRBJ2-1, is as follows: KAGVTQTPRYLIKTRGQQVTLSCSPISGHRSVSWYQQTPGQGLQFLFEYFSETQRNKGNFPGRFSGRQFSNSRSEMNVSTLELGDSALYLCASSPKREGRQFFGPGTRLTVL.